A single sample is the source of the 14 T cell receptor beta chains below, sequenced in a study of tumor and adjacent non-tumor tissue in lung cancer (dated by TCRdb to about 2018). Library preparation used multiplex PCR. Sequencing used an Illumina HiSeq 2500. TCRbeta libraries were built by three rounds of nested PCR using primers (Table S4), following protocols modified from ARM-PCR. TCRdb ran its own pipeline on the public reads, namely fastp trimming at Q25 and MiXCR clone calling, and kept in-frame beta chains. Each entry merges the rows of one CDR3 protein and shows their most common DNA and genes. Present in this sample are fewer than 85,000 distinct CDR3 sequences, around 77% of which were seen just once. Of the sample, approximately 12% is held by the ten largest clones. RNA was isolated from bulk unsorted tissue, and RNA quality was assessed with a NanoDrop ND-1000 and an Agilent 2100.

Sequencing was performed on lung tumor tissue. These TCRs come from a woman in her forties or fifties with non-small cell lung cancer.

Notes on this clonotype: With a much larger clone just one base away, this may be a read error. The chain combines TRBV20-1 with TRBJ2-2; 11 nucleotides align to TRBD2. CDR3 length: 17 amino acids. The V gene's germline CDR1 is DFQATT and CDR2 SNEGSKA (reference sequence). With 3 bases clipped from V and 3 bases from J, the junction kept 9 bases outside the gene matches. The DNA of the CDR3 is TGCAGTGCTAGGGCGGAACTAGCGGGAGCCCACACCGGGGAGCTGTTTTTT. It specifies CSARAELAGAHTGELFF.

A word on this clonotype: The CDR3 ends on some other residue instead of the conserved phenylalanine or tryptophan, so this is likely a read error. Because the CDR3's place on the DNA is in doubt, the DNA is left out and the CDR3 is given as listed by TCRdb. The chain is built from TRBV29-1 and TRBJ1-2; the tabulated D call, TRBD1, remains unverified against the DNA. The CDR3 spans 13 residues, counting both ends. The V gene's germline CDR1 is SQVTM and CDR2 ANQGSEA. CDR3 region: CSVERQGAYGYTI.

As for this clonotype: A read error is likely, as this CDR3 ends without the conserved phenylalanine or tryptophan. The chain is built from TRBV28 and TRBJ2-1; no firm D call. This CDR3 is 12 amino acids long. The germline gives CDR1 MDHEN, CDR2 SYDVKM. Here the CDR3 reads CASRDNNNKQFL. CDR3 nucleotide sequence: TGTGCCAGCAGAGACAACAACAATAAGCAGTTCTTA.

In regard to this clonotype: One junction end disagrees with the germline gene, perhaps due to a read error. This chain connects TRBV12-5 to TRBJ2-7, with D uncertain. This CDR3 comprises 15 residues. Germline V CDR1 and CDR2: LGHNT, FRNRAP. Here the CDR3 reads CASGPRIWEPYEQYF. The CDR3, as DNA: TGTGCTAGTGGTCCCAGGATATGGGAACCCTACGAACAGTACTTC.

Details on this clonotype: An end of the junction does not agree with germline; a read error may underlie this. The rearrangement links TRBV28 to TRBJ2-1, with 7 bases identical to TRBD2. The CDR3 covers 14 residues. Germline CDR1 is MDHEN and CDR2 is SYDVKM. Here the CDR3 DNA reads TGTGCCAGTCCTGAGACCGGGGGGTACAATGAGCAGTTTTTC. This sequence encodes CASPETGGYNEQFF.

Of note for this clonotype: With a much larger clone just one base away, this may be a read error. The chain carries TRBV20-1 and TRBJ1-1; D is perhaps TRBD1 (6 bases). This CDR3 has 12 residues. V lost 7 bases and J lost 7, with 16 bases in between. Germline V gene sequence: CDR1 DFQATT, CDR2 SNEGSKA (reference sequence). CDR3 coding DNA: TGCAGTGTAGGGCAGGGGTACATTGAAGCTTTCTTT. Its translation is CSVGQGYIEAFF.

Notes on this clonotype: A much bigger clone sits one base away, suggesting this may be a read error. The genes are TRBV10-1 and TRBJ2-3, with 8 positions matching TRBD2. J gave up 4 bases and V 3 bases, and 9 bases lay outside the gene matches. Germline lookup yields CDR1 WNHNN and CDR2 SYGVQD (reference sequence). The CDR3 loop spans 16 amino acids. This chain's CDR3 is CASSDPGPAGADTQYF. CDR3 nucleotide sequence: TGCGCCAGCAGTGATCCGGGACCAGCGGGAGCAGATACGCAGTATTTT.

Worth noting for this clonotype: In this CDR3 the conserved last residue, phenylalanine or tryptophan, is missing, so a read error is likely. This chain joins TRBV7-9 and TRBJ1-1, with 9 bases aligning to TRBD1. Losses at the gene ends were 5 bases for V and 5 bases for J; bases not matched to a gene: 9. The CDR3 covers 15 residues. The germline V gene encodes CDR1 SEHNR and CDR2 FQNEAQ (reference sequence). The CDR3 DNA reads TGTGCCAGCAGCCACCCACAGGGGGCAAGGACTGAAGCTTTCCTT. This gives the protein CASSHPQGARTEAFL.

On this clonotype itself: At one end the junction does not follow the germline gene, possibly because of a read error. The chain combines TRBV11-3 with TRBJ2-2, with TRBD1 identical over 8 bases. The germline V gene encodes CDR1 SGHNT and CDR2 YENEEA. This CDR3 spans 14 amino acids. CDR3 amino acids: CAGSLAGGTVEMFF. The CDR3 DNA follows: TGTGCCGGCAGCCTAGCAGGGGGCACCGTGGAAATGTTTTTT.

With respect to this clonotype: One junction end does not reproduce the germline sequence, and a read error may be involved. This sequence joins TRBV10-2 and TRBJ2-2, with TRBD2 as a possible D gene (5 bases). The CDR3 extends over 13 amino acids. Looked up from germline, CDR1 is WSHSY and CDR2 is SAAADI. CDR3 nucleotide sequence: TGCGACAGCAGTGATTCAAACACCGGGGAGCTGTCTTTT. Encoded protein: CDSSDSNTGELSF.

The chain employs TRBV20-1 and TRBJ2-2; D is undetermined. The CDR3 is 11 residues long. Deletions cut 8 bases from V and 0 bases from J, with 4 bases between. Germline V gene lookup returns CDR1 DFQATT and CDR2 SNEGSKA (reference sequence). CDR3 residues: CSIPNTGELFF. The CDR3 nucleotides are TGCAGTATCCCGAACACCGGGGAGCTGTTTTTT.

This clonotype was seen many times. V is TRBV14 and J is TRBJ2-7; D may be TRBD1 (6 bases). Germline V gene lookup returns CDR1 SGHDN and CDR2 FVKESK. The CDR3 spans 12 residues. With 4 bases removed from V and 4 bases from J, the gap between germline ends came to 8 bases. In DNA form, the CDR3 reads TGTGCCAGCAGCCGGACAGCATACGAGCAGTACTTC. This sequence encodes CASSRTAYEQYF.

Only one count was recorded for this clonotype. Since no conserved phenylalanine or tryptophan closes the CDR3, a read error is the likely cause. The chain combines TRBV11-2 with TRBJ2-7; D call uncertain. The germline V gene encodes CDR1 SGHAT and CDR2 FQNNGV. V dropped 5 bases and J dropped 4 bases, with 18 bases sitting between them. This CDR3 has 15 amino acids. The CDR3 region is CASSTEIGRTYEQYS. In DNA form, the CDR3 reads TGTGCCAGCAGCACCGAGATAGGGCGCACTTACGAGCAGTACTCC.

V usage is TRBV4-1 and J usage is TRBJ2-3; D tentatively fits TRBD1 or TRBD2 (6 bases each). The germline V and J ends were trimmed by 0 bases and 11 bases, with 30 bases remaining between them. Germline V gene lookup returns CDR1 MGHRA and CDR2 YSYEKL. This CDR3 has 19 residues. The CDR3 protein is CASSQEEGDAEGCTGMQYF. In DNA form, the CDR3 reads TGCGCCAGCAGCCAAGAAGAGGGGGATGCGGAGGGGTGCACAGGTATGCAGTATTTT.